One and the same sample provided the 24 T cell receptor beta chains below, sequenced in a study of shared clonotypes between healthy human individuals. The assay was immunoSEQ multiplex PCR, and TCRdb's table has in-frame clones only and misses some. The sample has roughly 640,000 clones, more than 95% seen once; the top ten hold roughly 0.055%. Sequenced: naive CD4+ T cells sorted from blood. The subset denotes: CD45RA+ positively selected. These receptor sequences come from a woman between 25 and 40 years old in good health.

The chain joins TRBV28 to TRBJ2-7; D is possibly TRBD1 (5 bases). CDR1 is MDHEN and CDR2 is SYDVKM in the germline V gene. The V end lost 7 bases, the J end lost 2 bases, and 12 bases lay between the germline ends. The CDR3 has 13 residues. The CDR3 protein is CASTKDNAYEQYF. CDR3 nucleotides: TGTGCCAGCACCAAGGACAACGCCTACGAGCAGTACTTC.

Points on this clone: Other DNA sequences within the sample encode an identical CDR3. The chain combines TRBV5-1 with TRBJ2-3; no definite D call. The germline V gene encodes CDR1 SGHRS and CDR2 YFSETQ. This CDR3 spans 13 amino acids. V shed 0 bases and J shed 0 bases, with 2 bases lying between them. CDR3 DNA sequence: TGCGCCAGCAGCTTGGGAAGCACAGATACGCAGTATTTT. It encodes CASSLGSTDTQYF.

CDR3 coding DNA: TGTGCCAGCAGCTTGGGGGAGGTGGGCGAGCAGTACTTC. Translation: CASSLGEVGEQYF. The gene calls are TRBV5-4 and TRBJ2-7, with D perhaps TRBD2 (6 bases). The CDR3 covers 13 residues. Trimming left V 0 bases short and J 6 bases short, with 10 bases between. Per the germline V gene, CDR1 is SGHNT and CDR2 is YYREEE (reference sequence).

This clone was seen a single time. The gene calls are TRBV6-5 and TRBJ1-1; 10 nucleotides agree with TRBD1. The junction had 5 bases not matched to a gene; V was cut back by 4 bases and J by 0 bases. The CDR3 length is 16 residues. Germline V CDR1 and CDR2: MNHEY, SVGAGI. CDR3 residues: CASSSGTGVMNTEAFF. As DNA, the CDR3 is TGTGCCAGCAGTTCCGGGACAGGGGTAATGAACACTGAAGCTTTCTTT.

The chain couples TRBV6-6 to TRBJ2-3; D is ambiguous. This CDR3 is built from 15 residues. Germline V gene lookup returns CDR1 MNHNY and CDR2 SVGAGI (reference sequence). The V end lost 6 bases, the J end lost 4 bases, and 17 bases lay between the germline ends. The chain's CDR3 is CASRTTSNRPDTQYF. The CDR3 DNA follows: TGTGCCAGCAGGACGACCTCGAATAGGCCAGATACGCAGTATTTT.

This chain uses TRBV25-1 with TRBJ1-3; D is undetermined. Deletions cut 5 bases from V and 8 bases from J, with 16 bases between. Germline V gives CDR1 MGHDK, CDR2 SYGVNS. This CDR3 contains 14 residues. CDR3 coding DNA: TGTGCCAGCAGTTCTGCTAGGGCCGGGCACACCATATATTTT. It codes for CASSSARAGHTIYF.

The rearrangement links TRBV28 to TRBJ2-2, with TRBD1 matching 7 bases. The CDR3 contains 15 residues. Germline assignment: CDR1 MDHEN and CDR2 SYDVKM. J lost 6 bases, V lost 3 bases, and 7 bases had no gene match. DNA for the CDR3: TGTGCCAGCAGTTTTTCAGGGGGTAAACCCGGGGAGCTGTTTTTT. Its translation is CASSFSGGKPGELFF.

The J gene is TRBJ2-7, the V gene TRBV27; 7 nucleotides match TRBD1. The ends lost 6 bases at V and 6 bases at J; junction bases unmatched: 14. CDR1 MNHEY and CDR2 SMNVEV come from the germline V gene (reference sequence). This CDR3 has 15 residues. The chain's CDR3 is CASREYRGSGAEQYF. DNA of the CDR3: TGTGCCAGCAGGGAATACAGGGGTTCGGGCGCCGAGCAGTACTTC.

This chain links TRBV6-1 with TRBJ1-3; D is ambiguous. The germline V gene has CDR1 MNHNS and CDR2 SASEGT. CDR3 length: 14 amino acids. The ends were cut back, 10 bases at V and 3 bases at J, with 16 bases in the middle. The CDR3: CATNRLGVGNTIYF. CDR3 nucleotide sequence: TGTGCCACCAACCGCCTTGGGGTTGGAAACACCATATATTTT.

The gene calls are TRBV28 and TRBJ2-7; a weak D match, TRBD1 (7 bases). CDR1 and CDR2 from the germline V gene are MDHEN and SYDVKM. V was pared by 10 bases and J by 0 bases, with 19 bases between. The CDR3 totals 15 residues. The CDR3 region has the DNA TGTGCCACCCACGGAGGGGACAGTTCCTCCTACGAGCAGTACTTC. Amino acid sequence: CATHGGDSSSYEQYF. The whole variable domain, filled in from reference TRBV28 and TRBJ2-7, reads DVKVTQSSRYLVKRTGEKVFLECVQDMDHENMFWYRQDPGLGLRLIYFSYDVKMKEKGDIPEGYSVSREKKERFSLILESASTNQTSMYLCATHGGDSSSYEQYFGPGTRLTVT.

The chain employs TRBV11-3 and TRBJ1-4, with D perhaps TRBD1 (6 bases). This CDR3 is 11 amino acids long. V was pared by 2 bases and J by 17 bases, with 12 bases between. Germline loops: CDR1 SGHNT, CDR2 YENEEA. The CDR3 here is CASSLSGGGFF. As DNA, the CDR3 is TGTGCCAGCAGCTTATCCGGGGGCGGTTTTTTT.

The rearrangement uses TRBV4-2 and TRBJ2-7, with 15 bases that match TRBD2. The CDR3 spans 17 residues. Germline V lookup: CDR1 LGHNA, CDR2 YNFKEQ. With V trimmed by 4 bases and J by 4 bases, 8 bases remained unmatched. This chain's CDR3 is CASSPGAGTSGGYEQYF. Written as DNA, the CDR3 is TGTGCCAGCAGCCCCGGAGCCGGGACTAGCGGGGGGTACGAGCAGTACTTC.

In nucleotides, the CDR3 is TGTGCCAGCAGTGAAGGCGATACCTACGAGCAGTACTTC. Translating it yields CASSEGDTYEQYF. The rearrangement joins TRBV2 to TRBJ2-7; D is unresolved. CDR1 is SNHLY and CDR2 is FYNNEI in the germline V gene. Trimming pared 1 base from V and 2 bases from J, leaving 6 bases between. This CDR3 is built from 13 residues.

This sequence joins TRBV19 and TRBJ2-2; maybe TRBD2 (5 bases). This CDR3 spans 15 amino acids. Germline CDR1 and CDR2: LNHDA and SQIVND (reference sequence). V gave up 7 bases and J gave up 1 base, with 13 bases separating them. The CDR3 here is CASKIGRENTGELFF. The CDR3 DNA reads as TGTGCCAGTAAAATTGGCCGGGAGAACACCGGGGAGCTGTTTTTT.

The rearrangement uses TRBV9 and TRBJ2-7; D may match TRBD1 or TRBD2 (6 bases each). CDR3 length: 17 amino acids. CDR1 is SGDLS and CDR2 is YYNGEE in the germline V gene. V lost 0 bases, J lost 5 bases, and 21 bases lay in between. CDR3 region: CASSVDETRGRLDEQYF. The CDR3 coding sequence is TGTGCCAGCAGCGTAGATGAAACGAGGGGGAGGCTTGACGAGCAGTACTTC.

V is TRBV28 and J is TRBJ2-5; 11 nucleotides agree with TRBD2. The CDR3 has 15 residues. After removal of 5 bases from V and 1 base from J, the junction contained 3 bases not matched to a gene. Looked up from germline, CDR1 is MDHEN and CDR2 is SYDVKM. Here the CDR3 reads CASSPTSGGQETQYF. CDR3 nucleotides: TGTGCCAGCAGTCCAACTAGCGGGGGCCAAGAGACCCAGTACTTC.

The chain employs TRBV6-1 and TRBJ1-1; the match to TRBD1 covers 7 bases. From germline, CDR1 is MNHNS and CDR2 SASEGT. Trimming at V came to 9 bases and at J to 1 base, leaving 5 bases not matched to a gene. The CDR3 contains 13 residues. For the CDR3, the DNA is TGTGCCAGTCGACAGGGCCAGAACACTGAAGCTTTCTTT. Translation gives CASRQGQNTEAFF.

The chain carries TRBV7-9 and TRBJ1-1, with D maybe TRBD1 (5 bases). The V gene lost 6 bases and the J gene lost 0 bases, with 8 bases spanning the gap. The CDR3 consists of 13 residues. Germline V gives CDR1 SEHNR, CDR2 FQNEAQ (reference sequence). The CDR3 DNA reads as TGTGCCAGCAGGACAGACATGAACACTGAAGCTTTCTTT. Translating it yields CASRTDMNTEAFF.

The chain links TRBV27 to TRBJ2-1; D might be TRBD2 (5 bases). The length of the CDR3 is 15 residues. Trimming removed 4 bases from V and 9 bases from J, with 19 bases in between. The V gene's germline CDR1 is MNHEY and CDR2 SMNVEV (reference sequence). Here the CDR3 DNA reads TGTGCCAGCAGTTCTCATCCGGACCTAGCAGGTGAGCAGTTCTTC. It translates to CASSSHPDLAGEQFF.

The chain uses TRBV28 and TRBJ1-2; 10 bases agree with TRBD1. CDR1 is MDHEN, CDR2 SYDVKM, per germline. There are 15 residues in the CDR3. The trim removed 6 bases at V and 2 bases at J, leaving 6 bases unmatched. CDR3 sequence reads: CASSTWTGGNYGYTF. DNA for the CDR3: TGTGCCAGCAGCACCTGGACAGGGGGGAACTATGGCTACACCTTC.

This CDR3 is CASSQGTEKYEQYF. CDR3 DNA: TGCGCCAGCAGTCAAGGGACGGAAAAGTACGAGCAGTACTTC. The chain uses TRBV10-2 and TRBJ2-7; D possibly uses TRBD1 or TRBD2 (5 bases each). In germline, CDR1 is WSHSY, CDR2 SAAADI. The CDR3 is made up of 14 amino acids. Trimming cost V 5 bases and J 4 bases, with 15 bases left between them.

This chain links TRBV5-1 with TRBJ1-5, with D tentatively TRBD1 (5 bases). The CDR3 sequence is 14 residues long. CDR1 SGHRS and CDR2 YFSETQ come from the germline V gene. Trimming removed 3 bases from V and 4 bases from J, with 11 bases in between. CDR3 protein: CASSSGHGNQPQHF. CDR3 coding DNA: TGCGCCAGCAGCTCCGGACATGGGAATCAGCCCCAGCATTTT.

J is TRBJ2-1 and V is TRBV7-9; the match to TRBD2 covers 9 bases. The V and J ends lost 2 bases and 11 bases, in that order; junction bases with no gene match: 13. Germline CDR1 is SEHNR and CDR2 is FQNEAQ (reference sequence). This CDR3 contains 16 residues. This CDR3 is CASSLRAGGVQIKQFF. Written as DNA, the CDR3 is TGTGCCAGCAGCTTACGGGCGGGAGGGGTACAAATTAAGCAGTTCTTC.

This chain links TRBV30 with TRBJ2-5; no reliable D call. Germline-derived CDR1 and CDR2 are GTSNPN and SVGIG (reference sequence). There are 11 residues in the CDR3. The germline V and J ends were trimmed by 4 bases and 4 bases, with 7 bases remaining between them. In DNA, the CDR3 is TGTGCCTGGACTACAACAGAGACCCAGTACTTC. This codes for CAWTTTETQYF.